One and the same sample provided the 31 T cell receptor beta chains below, sequenced in a study of beta chain features in type 1 diabetes. Expressed TCRB transcripts were sequenced after all isolated RNA was converted to cDNA. Sequenced by immunoSEQ multiplex PCR; TCRdb stores in-frame clones only, minus some. This sample has about 930,000 clones, with roughly 15% found just once. Sequencing used naive CD4+ T cells from blood. The receptor set was obtained from a woman between 18 and 29 years old in good health.

This clone showed up just a few times. The chain joins TRBV9 to TRBJ1-3; D ambiguous. This CDR3 is 16 amino acids long. The germline V gene has CDR1 SGDLS and CDR2 YYNGEE. V gave up 2 bases and J gave up 6 bases, with 18 bases separating them. CDR3 protein: CASSVGSGQLENTIYF. CDR3 nucleotides: TGTGCCAGCAGCGTCGGCAGTGGGCAACTGGAAAACACCATATATTTT.

CDR3 bases: TGTGCCAGCAGCTTCCCACTAGTCTCCACCGGGGAGCTGTTTTTT. As protein: CASSFPLVSTGELFF. V gene TRBV7-9 combines with J gene TRBJ2-2; perhaps TRBD2 as D (5 bases). Trimming left V 3 bases short and J 4 bases short, with 12 bases between. The CDR3 totals 15 residues. Germline CDR1 is SEHNR and CDR2 is FQNEAQ (reference sequence).

This chain uses TRBV6-5 with TRBJ2-1, with 9 bases matching TRBD1. Germline V lookup: CDR1 MNHEY, CDR2 SVGAGI. The CDR3 has 14 amino acids. The ends lost 4 bases at V and 8 bases at J; junction bases unmatched: 6. The CDR3 loop is CASSLGQGRHEQFF. The CDR3 DNA sequence: TGTGCCAGCAGTTTGGGACAGGGAAGGCATGAGCAGTTCTTC.

This chain uses TRBV18 with TRBJ1-5; D ambiguous. This CDR3 spans 14 amino acids. The V gene lost 4 bases and the J gene lost 1 base, with 8 bases spanning the gap. Germline V gives CDR1 KGHSH, CDR2 LQKENI. The CDR3 here is CASSLDGSNQPQHF. As DNA, the CDR3 is TGTGCCAGCTCACTTGACGGAAGCAATCAGCCCCAGCATTTT.

This clone was found a few times. J is TRBJ2-2 and V is TRBV5-1, with 13 positions matching TRBD2. CDR1 and CDR2 from the germline V gene are SGHRS and YFSETQ. Trimming at V came to 4 bases and at J to 7 bases, leaving 7 bases not matched to a gene. The CDR3 is 16 residues long. CDR3 sequence (DNA): TGCGCCAGCAGCCTGACTAGCGGGAGGAGTGGCGGGGAGCTGTTTTTT. Its translation: CASSLTSGRSGGELFF.

The chain couples TRBV4-2 to TRBJ2-7, with 8 bases lining up with TRBD1. Per germline, CDR1 LGHNA and CDR2 YNFKEQ. V was clipped by 1 base and J by 3 bases; unmatched bases: 5. The CDR3 covers 15 residues. The CDR3 DNA reads TGTGCCAGCAGCCAAGCCTCCGGGACAGGCTACGAGCAGTACTTC. Protein: CASSQASGTGYEQYF.

The chain is built from TRBV7-2 and TRBJ1-2; D not certain. The CDR3 extends over 15 amino acids. Germline loops: CDR1 SGHTA, CDR2 FQGNSA. The ends were cut back, 2 bases at V and 5 bases at J, with 15 bases in the middle. CDR3 in amino acids: CASSLFGQESYGYTF. The CDR3 DNA is TGTGCCAGCAGCTTATTCGGTCAAGAAAGTTATGGCTACACCTTC.

This clone has just a few counts. The rearrangement joins TRBV6-5 to TRBJ1-2; D not resolved. The CDR3 length is 16 residues. In germline, CDR1 is MNHEY, CDR2 SVGAGI. V was cut by 0 bases and J by 1 base, with 12 bases left in between. Here the CDR3 DNA reads TGTGCCAGCAGTTACTCGAATAGTCCCGTTAACTATGGCTACACCTTC. It encodes CASSYSNSPVNYGYTF.

The chain couples TRBV19 to TRBJ2-2; TRBD2 matches at 13 bases. CDR1 and CDR2 from the germline V gene are LNHDA and SQIVND (reference sequence). Trimming at V came to 6 bases and at J to 7 bases, leaving 5 bases not matched to a gene. This CDR3 has 15 residues. CDR3 amino acids: CASRGLAGMNGELFF. CDR3 DNA: TGTGCCAGTAGGGGACTAGCGGGAATGAACGGGGAGCTGTTTTTT.

This clone was counted only a few times. The chain joins TRBV2 to TRBJ2-6; 7 nucleotides align to TRBD1. The CDR3 consists of 18 residues. The V gene's germline CDR1 is SNHLY and CDR2 FYNNEI. V lost 6 bases to trimming and J lost 8 bases; unmatched junction nucleotides: 19. CDR3 bases: TGTGCCAGCAGAGACATCACAGGGGTCCGCTGGTTTCCCAACGTCCTGACTTTC. Translation gives CASRDITGVRWFPNVLTF.

This clone was recorded a few times. The chain recombines TRBV7-2 with TRBJ2-2; D uncertain. Trimming took 1 base from V and 3 from J, leaving 12 bases between them. CDR3 length: 16 residues. Per germline, CDR1 SGHTA and CDR2 FQGNSA. The CDR3 region has the DNA TGTGCCAGCAGCTTAGGGCGGAGCCTCCACACCGGGGAGCTGTTTTTT. It yields the protein CASSLGRSLHTGELFF.

This chain joins TRBV5-1 and TRBJ2-2, with 8 bases that match TRBD1. V was pared by 0 bases and J by 1 base, with 2 bases of the junction left unmatched. This CDR3 contains 16 residues. Germline CDR1 SGHRS, CDR2 YFSETQ. CDR3 nucleotides: TGCGCCAGCAGCTTGGAAGGGACAGGGAACACCGGGGAGCTGTTTTTT. It codes for CASSLEGTGNTGELFF. Full variable domain (missing parts from reference TRBV5-1 and TRBJ2-2): KAGVTQTPRYLIKTRGQQVTLSCSPISGHRSVSWYQQTPGQGLQFLFEYFSETQRNKGNFPGRFSGRQFSNSRSEMNVSTLELGDSALYLCASSLEGTGNTGELFFGEGSRLTVL.

The rearrangement uses TRBV6-6 and TRBJ2-5; D ambiguous. Trimming stripped 5 bases from V and 1 base from J, with 5 bases between. Germline CDR1 MNHNY, CDR2 SVGAGI (reference sequence). CDR3 size: 12 residues. CDR3 DNA: TGTGCCAGCAGTCTCGCCCAAGAGACCCAGTACTTC. This gives the protein CASSLAQETQYF.

Concerning this clone: The same CDR3 can be traced to other DNA sequences in this sample. V is TRBV15 and J is TRBJ1-1; D remains unclear. Germline lookup yields CDR1 LNHNV and CDR2 YYDKDF (reference sequence). The CDR3 is made up of 13 amino acids. Trimming left V 0 bases short and J 0 bases short, with 2 bases between. The CDR3 sequence: CATSRDMNTEAFF. The CDR3 DNA sequence: TGTGCCACCAGCAGAGACATGAACACTGAAGCTTTCTTT.

The J gene is TRBJ2-1, the V gene TRBV7-3, with TRBD2 matching over 12 bases. The CDR3 is made up of 14 amino acids. Losses at the gene ends were 0 bases for V and 14 bases for J; bases not matched to a gene: 5. Germline values: CDR1 SGHTA, CDR2 FQGTGA. The CDR3 spells CASSLTGLAGLEFF. The CDR3 region has the DNA TGTGCCAGCAGCTTAACCGGACTAGCGGGATTGGAGTTCTTC.

The chain is built from TRBV5-4 and TRBJ2-2, with 7 bases lining up with TRBD2. Looked up from germline, CDR1 is SGHNT and CDR2 is YYREEE (reference sequence). V was clipped by 2 bases and J by 0 bases; unmatched bases: 7. The CDR3 is 17 amino acids. CDR3 protein: CASSLRTSLTNTGELFF. In nucleotides, the CDR3 is TGTGCCAGCAGCTTAAGGACTAGTCTTACGAACACCGGGGAGCTGTTTTTT.

The V and J genes are TRBV28 and TRBJ1-1; D may be TRBD1 (6 bases). This CDR3 has 13 residues. The V end was cut by 8 bases, the J end by 1 base, with 11 bases between. Germline V gene lookup returns CDR1 MDHEN and CDR2 SYDVKM. CDR3 DNA sequence: TGTGCCAGCGACGCGGGACAGAACACTGAAGCTTTCTTT. Translated: CASDAGQNTEAFF.

This clone came up a few times. The V call is TRBV6-5, the J call TRBJ2-2; TRBD2 is a possible D gene (5 bases). Germline V CDR1 and CDR2: MNHEY, SVGAGI. CDR3 length equals 15 residues. The V gene lost 0 bases and the J gene lost 6 bases, with 11 bases spanning the gap. This chain's CDR3 is CASSYSRAGAGELFF. The CDR3 DNA reads as TGTGCCAGCAGTTACTCGCGGGCGGGCGCCGGGGAGCTGTTTTTT.

This clone has a handful of counts. The same CDR3 arises from other DNA sequences in this sample as well. The genes are TRBV6-5 and TRBJ2-3; TRBD2 matches at 7 bases. The CDR3 runs to 15 residues. Per the germline V gene, CDR1 is MNHEY and CDR2 is SVGAGI. V shed 0 bases, J shed 0 bases, and the junction held 0 bases outside the gene matches. The CDR3 sequence: CASSYSSGSTDTQYF. The CDR3 DNA sequence: TGTGCCAGCAGTTACTCTAGCGGGAGCACAGATACGCAGTATTTT.

This clone was seen more than once but under ten times. V is TRBV28 and J is TRBJ2-5; 7 bases align to TRBD2. Germline CDR1 reads MDHEN; CDR2 reads SYDVKM. J was trimmed by 10 bases and V by 5 bases; bases with no gene match: 19. There are 16 residues in the CDR3. CDR3 sequence (DNA): TGTGCCAGCAGTCCCGAATGGGGGAGGGGAGTTAGAGACCAGTACTTC. It is translated as CASSPEWGRGVRDQYF. The full variable domain, with the rest looked up from reference TRBV28 and TRBJ2-5, is DVKVTQSSRYLVKRTGEKVFLECVQDMDHENMFWYRQDPGLGLRLIYFSYDVKMKEKGDIPEGYSVSREKKERFSLILESASTNQTSMYLCASSPEWGRGVRDQYFGPGTRLLVL.

This clone was found a few times. V usage is TRBV5-1 and J usage is TRBJ2-5; D possibly corresponds to TRBD1 (5 bases). CDR1 is SGHRS, CDR2 YFSETQ, per germline. The CDR3 contains 12 residues. The V and J ends lost 0 bases and 6 bases respectively, with 6 bases between them. The CDR3 DNA is TGCGCCAGCAGCTTGGAGGGGCAGACCCAGTACTTC. Translation: CASSLEGQTQYF.

This chain connects TRBV28 to TRBJ2-1; the match to TRBD1 covers 7 bases. CDR1 MDHEN and CDR2 SYDVKM come from the germline V gene. Unmatched junction bases numbered 8, after V lost 8 bases and J lost 4 bases. The length of the CDR3 is 14 residues. Written as DNA, the CDR3 is TGTGCCAGCCACGGACAGGAGCCTTACAATGAGCAGTTCTTC. Amino acids: CASHGQEPYNEQFF.

This chain links TRBV18 with TRBJ1-4; TRBD1 agrees at 7 bases. V lost 6 bases to trimming and J lost 7 bases; unmatched junction nucleotides: 11. This CDR3 spans 15 amino acids. From germline, CDR1 is KGHSH and CDR2 LQKENI. This CDR3 reads CASSPRTGGIEKLFF. The CDR3 DNA follows: TGTGCCAGCTCCCCCCGGACAGGAGGCATTGAAAAACTGTTTTTT.

This clone was recorded a few times. The chain carries TRBV7-2 and TRBJ2-1; 8 bases line up with TRBD2. V shed 5 bases and J 7 bases; nucleotides not matched to a gene: 4. Germline CDR1 is SGHTA and CDR2 is FQGNSA. This CDR3 is 13 amino acids long. CDR3 nucleotide sequence: TGTGCCAGCAGCCCGGGACTAGTAAATGAGCAGTTCTTC. It codes for CASSPGLVNEQFF.

This clone has just a few counts. This chain links TRBV9 with TRBJ2-7, with 12 positions matching TRBD2. The germline V gene has CDR1 SGDLS and CDR2 YYNGEE. The CDR3 has 16 residues. Unmatched junction bases numbered 7, after V lost 2 bases and J lost 4 bases. The CDR3 DNA follows: TGTGCCAGCAGCGTTCGACTAGCGGGAGTGTTATACGAGCAGTACTTC. Its translation is CASSVRLAGVLYEQYF.

The chain combines TRBV18 with TRBJ2-3; D possibly corresponds to TRBD2 (5 bases). The CDR3 has 16 amino acids. Trimming took 3 bases from V and 2 from J, leaving 15 bases between them. Germline V CDR1 and CDR2: KGHSH, LQKENI. The CDR3 region is CASSPLGVPYTDTQYF. CDR3 DNA: TGTGCCAGCTCACCCCTGGGAGTTCCGTACACAGATACGCAGTATTTT. Based on the CDR3 plus reference TRBV18 and TRBJ2-3, the full variable domain is NAGVMQNPRHLVRRRGQEARLRCSPMKGHSHVYWYRQLPEEGLKFMVYLQKENIIDESGMPKERFSAEFPKEGPSILRIQQVVRGDSAAYFCASSPLGVPYTDTQYFGPGTRLTVL.

The chain's CDR3 is CASSVETGPWDTQYF. Here the CDR3 DNA reads TGTGCCAGCAGCGTAGAGACCGGGCCCTGGGATACGCAGTATTTT. J is TRBJ2-3 and V is TRBV9; no clear D gene. Germline CDR1 is SGDLS and CDR2 is YYNGEE. This CDR3 has 15 amino acids. Trimming stripped 0 bases from V and 6 bases from J, with 14 bases between.

The CDR3 region is CATASDSHQPQHF. As DNA, the CDR3 is TGTGCCACCGCGTCGGACAGTCATCAGCCCCAGCATTTT. The V gene is TRBV28, the J gene TRBJ1-5; D is possibly TRBD1 (6 bases). The germline CDR1 and CDR2 sequences are MDHEN and SYDVKM. The V end was cut by 10 bases, the J end by 5 bases, with 15 bases between. The CDR3 covers 13 residues.

This clone was seen a handful of times. The rearrangement links TRBV7-3 to TRBJ2-1; D is unresolved. CDR1 is SGHTA, CDR2 FQGTGA, per germline. CDR3 length: 18 amino acids. The ends were cut back, 4 bases at V and 0 bases at J, with 19 bases in the middle. The CDR3 nucleotides are TGTGCCAGCAGCTCCAATGTGCGCGATCGAGGCTCCTACAATGAGCAGTTCTTC. It encodes CASSSNVRDRGSYNEQFF.

Only one count was recorded for this clone. CDR3 nucleotides: TGTGCCAGTAGTCGGACTAGCGGACAAGAGACCCAGTACTTC. Its protein is CASSRTSGQETQYF. V gene TRBV19 combines with J gene TRBJ2-5; TRBD2 aligns across 10 bases. Germline CDR1 and CDR2: LNHDA and SQIVND (reference sequence). The V gene end was trimmed by 5 bases and the J gene end by 2 bases; junction bases not matched to a gene: 2. The CDR3 sequence is 14 residues long.

The chain joins TRBV15 to TRBJ1-1; TRBD1 is a possible D gene (6 bases). Germline V CDR1 and CDR2: LNHNV, YYDKDF (reference sequence). Trimming cost V 1 base and J 11 bases, with 14 bases left between them. There are 13 residues in the CDR3. CDR3 residues: CATSRGPQGWAFF. DNA for the CDR3: TGTGCCACCAGCAGAGGCCCACAGGGATGGGCTTTCTTT.